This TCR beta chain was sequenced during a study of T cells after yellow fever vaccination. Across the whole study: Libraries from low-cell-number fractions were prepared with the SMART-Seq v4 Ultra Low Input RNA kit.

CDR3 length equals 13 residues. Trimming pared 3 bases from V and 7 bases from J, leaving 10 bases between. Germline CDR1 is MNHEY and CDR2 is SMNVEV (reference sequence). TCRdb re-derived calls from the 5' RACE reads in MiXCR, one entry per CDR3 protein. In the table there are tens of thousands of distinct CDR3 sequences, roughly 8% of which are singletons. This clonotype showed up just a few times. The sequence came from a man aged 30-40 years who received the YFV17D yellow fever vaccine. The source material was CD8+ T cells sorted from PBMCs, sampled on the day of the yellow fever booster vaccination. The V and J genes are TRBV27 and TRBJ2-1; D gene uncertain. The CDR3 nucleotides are TGTGCCAGCAGTTTTGGGGTACGGAATGAGCAGTTCTTC. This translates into CASSFGVRNEQFF.